This TCR beta chain derives from a study of blood T cell repertoires in COVID-19. About the study: Samples of COVID-19 (acute and convalescent) were obtained from the United States, Italy and Spain. Nucleic acid was either cDNA or gDNA, and it came from T cells, B-cell-depleted T cells, or PBMCs.

Authors' processing steps: Reference gene primer amplification yielded estimated nucleated cell counts. Some clones are missing from TCRdb's copy, which holds only in-frame ones; the method was immunoSEQ multiplex PCR. That table furnishes V, J and clone size, whereas the DNA furnished D and trimming. The sample has 190,000 or so clones; about 83% are singletons. Per germline, CDR1 SGHRS and CDR2 YFSETQ. Trimming removed 0 bases from V and 6 bases from J, with 13 bases in between. The CDR3 covers 15 residues. Sequences were obtained from peripheral blood. The rearrangement uses TRBV5-1 and TRBJ2-1, with D possibly matching TRBD2 (6 bases). The source is a woman younger than 35 who had recovered from COVID-19. The CDR3 DNA is TGCGCCAGCAGCTTGGGCGGGATCCGCGCCAATGAGCAGTTCTTC. Its translation is CASSLGGIRANEQFF.